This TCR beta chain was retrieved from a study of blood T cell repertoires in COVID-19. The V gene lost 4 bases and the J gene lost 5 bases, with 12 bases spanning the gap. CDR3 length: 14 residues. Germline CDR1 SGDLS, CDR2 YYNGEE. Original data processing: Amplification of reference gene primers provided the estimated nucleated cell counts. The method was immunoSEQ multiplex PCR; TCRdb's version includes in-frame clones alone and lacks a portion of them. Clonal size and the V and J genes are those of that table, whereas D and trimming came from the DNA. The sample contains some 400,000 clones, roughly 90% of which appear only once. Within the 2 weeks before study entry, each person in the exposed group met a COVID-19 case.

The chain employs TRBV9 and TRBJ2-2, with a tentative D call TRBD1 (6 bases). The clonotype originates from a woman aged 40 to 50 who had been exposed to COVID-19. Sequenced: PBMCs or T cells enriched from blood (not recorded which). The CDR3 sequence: CASSPQGWTGELFF. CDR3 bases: TGTGCCAGCAGCCCCCAGGGGTGGACCGGGGAGCTGTTTTTT. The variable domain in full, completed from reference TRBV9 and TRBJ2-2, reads DSGVTQTPKHLITATGQRVTLRCSPRSGDLSVYWYQQSLDQGLQFLIQYYNGEERAKGNILERFSAQQFPDLHSELNLSSLELGDSALYFCASSPQGWTGELFFGEGSRLTVL.